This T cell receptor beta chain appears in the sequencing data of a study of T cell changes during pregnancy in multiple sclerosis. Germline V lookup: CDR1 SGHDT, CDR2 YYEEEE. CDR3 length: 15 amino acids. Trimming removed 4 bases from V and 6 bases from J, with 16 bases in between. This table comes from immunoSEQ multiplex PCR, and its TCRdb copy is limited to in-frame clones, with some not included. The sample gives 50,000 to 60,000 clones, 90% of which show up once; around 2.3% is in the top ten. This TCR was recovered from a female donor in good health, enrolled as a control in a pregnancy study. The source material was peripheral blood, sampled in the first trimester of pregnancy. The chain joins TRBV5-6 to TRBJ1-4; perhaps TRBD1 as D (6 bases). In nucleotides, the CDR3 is TGTGCCAGCAGCGGGGCTGACGAGGGGGATGAAAAACTGTTTTTT. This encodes CASSGADEGDEKLFF.